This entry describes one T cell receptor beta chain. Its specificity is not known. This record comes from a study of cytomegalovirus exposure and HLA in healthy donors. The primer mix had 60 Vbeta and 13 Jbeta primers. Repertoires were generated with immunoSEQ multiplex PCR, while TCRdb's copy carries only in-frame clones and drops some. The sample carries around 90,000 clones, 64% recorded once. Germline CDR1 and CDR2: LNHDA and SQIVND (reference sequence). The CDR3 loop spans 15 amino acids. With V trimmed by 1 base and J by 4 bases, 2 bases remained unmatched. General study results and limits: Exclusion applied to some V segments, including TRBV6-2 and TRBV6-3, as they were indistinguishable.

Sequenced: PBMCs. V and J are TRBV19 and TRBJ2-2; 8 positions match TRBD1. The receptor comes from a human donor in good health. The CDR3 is CASSIVQGGTGELFF. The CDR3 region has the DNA TGTGCCAGTAGTATAGTACAGGGGGGCACCGGGGAGCTGTTTTTT.